The 19 T cell receptor beta chains below come from one sample, sequenced in a study of T cell responses to AZD1222 COVID-19 vaccine. Generated by immunoSEQ multiplex PCR, the TCRdb table keeps only in-frame clones and is missing some. This table holds about 94,000 clones, 85% to 90% found once. The source was peripheral blood, collected on day 0 of AZD1222 vaccination. Receptor source: an adult in good health.

The genes are TRBV2 and TRBJ2-7; D remains ambiguous. This CDR3 contains 11 residues. CDR1 is SNHLY, CDR2 FYNNEI, per germline. Trimming cost V 6 bases and J 2 bases, with 5 bases left between them. This chain's CDR3 is CASSPTYEQYF. CDR3 sequence (DNA): TGTGCCAGCAGCCCGACCTACGAGCAGTACTTC.

This rearrangement joins TRBV3-1 (or the pseudogene TRBV3-2) to TRBJ1-4, with 7 bases that match TRBD1. The junction had 4 bases not matched to a gene; V was cut back by 3 bases and J by 0 bases. The CDR3 loop spans 16 amino acids. Germline CDR1 reads LGHDT; CDR2 reads YNNKEL (reference sequence). This chain's CDR3 is CASSQGQFATNEKLFF. For the CDR3, the DNA is TGTGCCAGCAGCCAGGGACAGTTTGCAACTAATGAAAAACTGTTTTTT.

The rearrangement uses TRBV11-2 and TRBJ2-5; the D gene is possibly TRBD1 (5 bases). The CDR3 has 15 amino acids. The V and J ends lost 2 bases and 2 bases respectively, with 12 bases between them. From germline, CDR1 is SGHAT and CDR2 FQNNGV. CDR3 loop: CASSLSVTVQETQYF. DNA for the CDR3: TGTGCCAGCAGCTTAAGTGTGACAGTTCAAGAGACCCAGTACTTC.

V and J are TRBV5-4 and TRBJ1-4; D might be TRBD1 (5 bases). Trimming removed 1 base from V and 4 bases from J, with 11 bases in between. Germline CDR1 is SGHNT and CDR2 is YYREEE (reference sequence). This CDR3 comprises 15 residues. This CDR3 reads CASSLKRDLNEKLFF. Here the CDR3 DNA reads TGTGCCAGCAGCTTGAAGCGGGACCTTAATGAAAAACTGTTTTTT.

V and J are TRBV5-1 and TRBJ1-5; D is possibly TRBD1 (6 bases). CDR1 is SGHRS, CDR2 YFSETQ, per germline. V was shortened by 0 bases and J by 3 bases, with 10 bases between the two germline ends. The CDR3 consists of 15 residues. The CDR3 sequence: CASSLEGHPNQPQHF. CDR3 DNA: TGCGCCAGCAGCTTGGAGGGACACCCCAATCAGCCCCAGCATTTT.

V gene TRBV7-6 combines with J gene TRBJ2-3, with D hard to call. This CDR3 spans 16 amino acids. Trimming removed 1 base from V and 3 bases from J, with 14 bases in between. Germline V CDR1 and CDR2: SGHVS, FNYEAQ. The CDR3 loop reads CASSLDPRPVTDTQYF. CDR3 DNA sequence: TGTGCCAGCAGCTTAGATCCAAGGCCAGTGACAGATACGCAGTATTTT.

This chain joins TRBV4-1 and TRBJ2-5; D possibly corresponds to TRBD2 (6 bases). The CDR3 totals 15 residues. The V and J ends lost 0 bases and 2 bases respectively, with 10 bases between them. Germline values: CDR1 MGHRA, CDR2 YSYEKL. CDR3: CASSQDSLAQETQYF. The CDR3 DNA reads as TGCGCCAGCAGCCAAGATTCCCTAGCGCAAGAGACCCAGTACTTC.

This clone was recorded once. The chain links TRBV5-4 to TRBJ2-3, with D possibly matching TRBD2 (6 bases). The V end lost 4 bases, the J end lost 4 bases, and 10 bases lay between the germline ends. CDR3 size: 13 residues. Germline V gene lookup returns CDR1 SGHNT and CDR2 YYREEE (reference sequence). DNA of the CDR3: TGTGCCAGCAGCCAATGGGGGGCAGATACGCAGTATTTT. Its protein product is CASSQWGADTQYF.

This chain connects TRBV13 to TRBJ2-7; D is perhaps TRBD2 (6 bases). Deletions cut 1 base from V and 5 bases from J, with 18 bases between. The germline gives CDR1 PRHDT, CDR2 FYEKMQ (reference sequence). The CDR3 sequence is 16 residues long. CDR3 nucleotides: TGTGCCAGCAGCTTAGAAGGAGGGTCGCTGTGGAACGAGCAGTACTTC. It translates to CASSLEGGSLWNEQYF. Full variable domain (rest looked up from reference TRBV13 and TRBJ2-7): AAGVIQSPRHLIKEKRETATLKCYPIPRHDTVYWYQQGPGQDPQFLISFYEKMQSDKGSIPDRFSAQQFSDYHSELNMSSLELGDSALYFCASSLEGGSLWNEQYFGPGTRLTVT.

This clone has more than one count but fewer than ten. The rearrangement uses TRBV6-1 and TRBJ2-7, with D hard to call. The CDR3 loop spans 13 amino acids. V was pared by 3 bases and J by 7 bases, with 13 bases between. Germline CDR1 is MNHNS and CDR2 is SASEGT. The CDR3 region is CASSENLGLEQYF. DNA for the CDR3: TGTGCCAGCAGTGAGAATCTGGGGTTGGAGCAGTACTTC.

The chain employs TRBV5-1 and TRBJ2-7, with D hard to call. Per germline, CDR1 SGHRS and CDR2 YFSETQ. The CDR3 is made up of 13 amino acids. V lost 4 bases to trimming and J lost 5 bases, with 13 bases between them. Here the CDR3 DNA reads TGCGCCAGCAGCGCACGGTTCCTCCACGAGCAGTACTTC. Translating gives CASSARFLHEQYF. The entire variable domain, with the rest obtained from reference TRBV5-1 and TRBJ2-7, is as follows: KAGVTQTPRYLIKTRGQQVTLSCSPISGHRSVSWYQQTPGQGLQFLFEYFSETQRNKGNFPGRFSGRQFSNSRSEMNVSTLELGDSALYLCASSARFLHEQYFGPGTRLTVT.

This clone has only one observation. The genes are TRBV6-7 and TRBJ2-7; D perhaps matches TRBD1 (6 bases). TRBV6-7 is annotated as an ORF whose role is uncertain. The ends were cut back, 5 bases at V and 5 bases at J, with 10 bases in the middle. This CDR3 comprises 12 residues. Here the CDR3 DNA reads TGTGCCAGCAGTAACAGGGTCCACGAGCAGTACTTC. Protein sequence: CASSNRVHEQYF.

The chain combines TRBV1 with TRBJ1-2; the listed D gene, TRBD1, was not tested against the DNA. TRBV1 is labeled a pseudogene. This CDR3 has 16 residues. The CDR3 protein is CTSSPKVERQSYGYTF. The CDR3 DNA follows: TGCACCAGCAGTCCCAAGGTGGAGAGACAGTCCTATGGCTACACCTTC.

This chain joins TRBV5-1 and TRBJ1-2, with D perhaps TRBD1 (5 bases). Germline V gene sequence: CDR1 SGHRS, CDR2 YFSETQ. The CDR3 extends over 15 amino acids. The germline V and J ends were trimmed by 0 bases and 4 bases, with 13 bases remaining between them. The CDR3 DNA reads as TGCGCCAGCAGCTTGGAAGGGCAGGGTACCTATGGCTACACCTTC. It codes for CASSLEGQGTYGYTF.

CDR3 sequence (DNA): TGTGCCAGCTCCCTTAACGGGGGCACTGAAGCTTTCTTT. Protein product: CASSLNGGTEAFF. J is TRBJ1-1 and V is TRBV18; TRBD1 is a possible D gene (5 bases). Trimming removed 6 bases from V and 4 bases from J, with 12 bases in between. The CDR3 is 13 residues long. Germline V gene sequence: CDR1 KGHSH, CDR2 LQKENI.

The gene calls are TRBV18 and TRBJ1-6, with 7 bases identical to TRBD1. J gave up 0 bases and V 4 bases, and 6 bases lay outside the gene matches. Germline V gene data show CDR1 as KGHSH and CDR2 as LQKENI. The CDR3 is made up of 17 amino acids. As DNA, the CDR3 is TGTGCCAGCTCACTAACAGGGGTGAGCTCCTATAATTCACCCCTCCACTTT. Amino acid sequence: CASSLTGVSSYNSPLHF.

V gene TRBV18 combines with J gene TRBJ1-2; D remains unclear. V lost 2 bases, J lost 8 bases, and 12 bases lay in between. This CDR3 region has 13 residues. CDR1 and CDR2 from the germline V gene are KGHSH and LQKENI. The CDR3 nucleotides are TGTGCCAGCTCACCATCGGAAGAGCGAGGCTACACCTTC. Translated: CASSPSEERGYTF.

This chain uses TRBV3-1 (or the pseudogene TRBV3-2) with TRBJ2-3; 11 bases fit TRBD2. CDR1 is LGHDT and CDR2 is YNNKEL in the germline V gene (reference sequence). CDR3 length: 15 amino acids. J gave up 12 bases and V 0 bases, and 8 bases lay outside the gene matches. The CDR3 sequence: CASSQEPSGGRTQYF. The DNA for the CDR3 is TGTGCCAGCAGCCAAGAGCCTAGCGGGGGGAGGACCCAGTATTTT.

This chain links TRBV4-1 with TRBJ1-1; 9 bases line up with TRBD1. Unmatched junction bases numbered 13, after V lost 10 bases and J lost 1 base. The CDR3 runs 16 residues. Per germline, CDR1 MGHRA and CDR2 YSYEKL. Here the CDR3 reads CATKTGTGSRNTEAFF. Here the CDR3 DNA reads TGCGCCACCAAAACCGGGACAGGGAGTAGGAACACTGAAGCTTTCTTT.